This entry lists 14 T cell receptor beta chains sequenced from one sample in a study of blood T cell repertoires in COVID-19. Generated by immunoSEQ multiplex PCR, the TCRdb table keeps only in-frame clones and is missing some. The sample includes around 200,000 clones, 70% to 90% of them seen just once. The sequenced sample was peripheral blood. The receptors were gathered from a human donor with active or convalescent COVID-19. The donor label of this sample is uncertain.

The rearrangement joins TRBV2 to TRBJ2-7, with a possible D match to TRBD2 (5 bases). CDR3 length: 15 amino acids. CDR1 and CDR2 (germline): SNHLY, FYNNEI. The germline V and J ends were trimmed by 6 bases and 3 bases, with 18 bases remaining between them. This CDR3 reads CASSASFTRIYEQYF. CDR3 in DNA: TGTGCCAGCAGCGCCAGCTTCACTAGAATCTACGAGCAGTACTTC. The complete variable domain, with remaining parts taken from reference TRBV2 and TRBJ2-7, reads EPEVTQTPSHQVTQMGQEVILRCVPISNHLYFYWYRQILGQKVEFLVSFYNNEISEKSEIFDDQFSVERPDGSNFTLKIRSTKLEDSAMYFCASSASFTRIYEQYFGPGTRLTVT.

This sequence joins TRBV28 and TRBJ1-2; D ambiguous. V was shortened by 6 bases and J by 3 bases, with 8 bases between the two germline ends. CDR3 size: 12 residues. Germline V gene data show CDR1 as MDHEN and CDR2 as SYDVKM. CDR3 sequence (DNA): TGTGCCAGCAGGACTACAGACTATGGCTACACCTTC. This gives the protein CASRTTDYGYTF.

This chain's CDR3 is CASSPGWDMGSFF. Written as DNA, the CDR3 is TGTGCCAGCAGCCCCGGCTGGGACATGGGATCTTTCTTT. This sequence joins TRBV6-5 and TRBJ1-1, with D perhaps TRBD1 (6 bases). V was trimmed by 6 bases and J by 12 bases, leaving 20 bases between them. Per the germline V gene, CDR1 is MNHEY and CDR2 is SVGAGI. This CDR3 region has 13 residues.

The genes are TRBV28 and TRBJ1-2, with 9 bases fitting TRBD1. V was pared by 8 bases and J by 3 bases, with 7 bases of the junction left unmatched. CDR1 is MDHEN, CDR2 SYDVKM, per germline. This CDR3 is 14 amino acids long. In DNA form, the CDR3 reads TGTGCCAGCCATAACAGGGGGCGGGACTATGGCTACACCTTC. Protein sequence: CASHNRGRDYGYTF.

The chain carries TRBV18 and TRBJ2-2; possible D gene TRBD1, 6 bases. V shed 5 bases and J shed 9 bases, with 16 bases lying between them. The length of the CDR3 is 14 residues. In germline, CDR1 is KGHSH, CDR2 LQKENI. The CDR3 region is CASSDRTDRRELFF. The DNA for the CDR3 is TGTGCCAGCTCAGACAGGACAGACCGAAGGGAGCTGTTTTTT.

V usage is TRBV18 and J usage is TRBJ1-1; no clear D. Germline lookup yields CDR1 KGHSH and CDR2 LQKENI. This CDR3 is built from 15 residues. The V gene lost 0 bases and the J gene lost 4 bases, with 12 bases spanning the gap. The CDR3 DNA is TGTGCCAGCTCACCACCCTCCCGTGCGGGCACTGAAGCTTTCTTT. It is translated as CASSPPSRAGTEAFF.

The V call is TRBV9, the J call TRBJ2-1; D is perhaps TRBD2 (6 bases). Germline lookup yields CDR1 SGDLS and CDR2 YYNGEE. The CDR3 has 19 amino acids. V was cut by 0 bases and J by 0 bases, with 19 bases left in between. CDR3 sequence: CASSVGARDPPGSYNEQFF. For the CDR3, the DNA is TGTGCCAGCAGCGTAGGGGCGCGGGATCCTCCGGGCTCCTACAATGAGCAGTTCTTC.

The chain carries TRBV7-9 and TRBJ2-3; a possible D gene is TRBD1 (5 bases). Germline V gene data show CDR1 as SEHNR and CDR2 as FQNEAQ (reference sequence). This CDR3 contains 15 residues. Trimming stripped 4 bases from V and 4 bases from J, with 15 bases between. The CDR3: CASSSDQGKSDTQYF. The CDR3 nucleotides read TGTGCCAGCAGCTCGGACCAGGGAAAGTCAGATACGCAGTATTTT.

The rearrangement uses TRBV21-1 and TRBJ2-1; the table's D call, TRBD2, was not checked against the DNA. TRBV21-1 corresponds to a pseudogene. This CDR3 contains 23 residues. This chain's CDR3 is CASSKSMDPEPGLVRKGDNEQFF. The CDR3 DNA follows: TGTGCCAGCAGCAAATCTATGGACCCGGAACCGGGACTAGTAAGGAAGGGGGACAATGAGCAGTTCTTC.

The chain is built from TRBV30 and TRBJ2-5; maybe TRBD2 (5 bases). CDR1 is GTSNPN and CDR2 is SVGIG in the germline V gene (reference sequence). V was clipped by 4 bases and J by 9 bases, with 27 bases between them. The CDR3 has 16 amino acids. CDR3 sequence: CAWNDSPGISPKSQYF. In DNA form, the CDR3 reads TGTGCCTGGAATGACTCACCCGGGATCAGTCCCAAGTCCCAGTACTTC. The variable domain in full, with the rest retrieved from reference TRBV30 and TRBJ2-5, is SQTIHQWPATLVQPVGSPLSLECTVEGTSNPNLYWYRQAAGRGLQLLFYSVGIGQISSEVPQNLSASRPQDRQFILSSKKLLLSDSGFYLCAWNDSPGISPKSQYFGPGTRLLVL.

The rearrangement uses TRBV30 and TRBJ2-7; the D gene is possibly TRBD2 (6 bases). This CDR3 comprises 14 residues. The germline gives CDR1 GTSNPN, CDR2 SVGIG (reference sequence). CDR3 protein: CATRYGIGILEQYF. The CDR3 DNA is TGTGCGACTAGGTATGGAATCGGGATACTGGAGCAGTACTTC.

CDR3 sequence (DNA): TGTGCCAGCAGCTTTCGTAGCGGGGGGGCCGGTAGAACAGATACGCAGTATTTT. Its translation: CASSFRSGGAGRTDTQYF. This chain uses TRBV7-2 with TRBJ2-3, with 11 bases matching TRBD2. The J segment lost 3 bases and the V segment lost 3 bases, leaving 11 bases of the junction unmatched. CDR1 SGHTA and CDR2 FQGNSA come from the germline V gene. The CDR3 extends over 18 amino acids.

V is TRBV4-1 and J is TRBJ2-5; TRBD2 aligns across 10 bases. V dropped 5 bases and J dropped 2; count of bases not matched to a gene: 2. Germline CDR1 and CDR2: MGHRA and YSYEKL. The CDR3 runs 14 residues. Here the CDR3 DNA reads TGCGCCAGCAGCTCACTAGCGGGACAAGAGACCCAGTACTTC. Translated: CASSSLAGQETQYF.

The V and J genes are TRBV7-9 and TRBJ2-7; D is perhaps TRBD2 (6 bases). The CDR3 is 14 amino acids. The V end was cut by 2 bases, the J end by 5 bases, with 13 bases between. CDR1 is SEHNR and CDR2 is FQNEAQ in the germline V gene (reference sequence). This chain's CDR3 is CASSLSGSRNEQYF. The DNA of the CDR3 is TGTGCCAGCAGCTTAAGCGGGTCGAGAAACGAGCAGTACTTC.